The 16 T cell receptor beta chains below come from one sample, sequenced in a study of blood T cells in healthy people across ages. A J-beta primer mix and a sample-barcoded 5' primer were used in a second PCR of roughly 6 to 11 cycles. In TCRdb, the 5' RACE reads were re-called with MiXCR into one record per CDR3 protein. Of around 580,000 distinct CDR3 sequences listed, under 55% were seen once; the top ten hold about 22%. Sequenced input: blood. The receptors shown here come from a man older than 75 in good health.

In its sample, this clonotype was seen a few times. The chain is built from TRBV18 and TRBJ2-3; D is ambiguous. Looked up from germline, CDR1 is KGHSH and CDR2 is LQKENI. Trimming removed 3 bases from V and 6 bases from J, with 10 bases in between. This CDR3 has 13 amino acids. The chain's CDR3 is CASSPMGDDTQYF. In nucleotides, the CDR3 is TGTGCCAGCTCACCGATGGGCGACGATACGCAGTATTTT.

This chain uses TRBV29-1 with TRBJ2-1; 9 bases fit TRBD1. Trimming at V came to 8 bases and at J to 3 bases, leaving 5 bases not matched to a gene. CDR3 length: 13 amino acids. Per germline, CDR1 SQVTM and CDR2 ANQGSEA. CDR3 DNA: TGCAGCCTCCGGACAGGGGACTACAATGAGCAGTTCTTC. This translates into CSLRTGDYNEQFF.

This clonotype was counted once. The chain links TRBV29-1 to TRBJ2-6, with D perhaps assigned TRBD1 or TRBD2 (5 bases each). Germline V gene lookup returns CDR1 SQVTM and CDR2 ANQGSEA. Trimming removed 4 bases at V and 0 bases at J, with 10 bases between. This CDR3 contains 15 residues. CDR3 sequence (DNA): TGCAGCGTTGGCGCAGGGAGCTCTGGGGCCAACGTCCTGACTTTC. Translated: CSVGAGSSGANVLTF. The full variable domain, completed using reference TRBV29-1 and TRBJ2-6, is SAVISQKPSRDICQRGTSLTIQCQVDSQVTMMFWYRQQPGQSLTLIATANQGSEATYESGFVIDKFPISRPNLTFSTLTVSNMSPEDSSIYLCSVGAGSSGANVLTFGAGSRLTVL.

This chain uses TRBV10-3 with TRBJ1-5; the match to TRBD1 covers 7 bases. The CDR3 covers 15 residues. Germline CDR1 ENHRY, CDR2 SYGVKD. V lost 6 bases to trimming and J lost 4 bases; unmatched junction nucleotides: 9. The CDR3 region has the DNA TGTGCCATCAGCCGGGGACAGAATATTAATCAGCCCCAGCATTTT. Its translation: CAISRGQNINQPQHF.

V usage is TRBV12-3 or TRBV12-4 and J usage is TRBJ2-5; D remains unclear. V lost 4 bases and J 7 bases, leaving 7 bases between the germline ends. CDR3 length equals 11 residues. CDR3 region: CASSSVGTQYF. The DNA of the CDR3 is TGTGCCAGCAGTTCAGTGGGGACCCAGTACTTC.

This clonotype appeared a single time. The V gene is TRBV20-1, the J gene TRBJ2-4; D may correspond to TRBD1 or TRBD2 (6 bases each). Between the trimmed V and J ends, which lost 2 bases and 1 base, there was a span of 18 bases. Per germline, CDR1 DFQATT and CDR2 SNEGSKA (reference sequence). The CDR3 is 17 residues long. The DNA of the CDR3 is TGCAGTGCTAGAAGTTGGACGGGGGCTCCGGCCAAAAACATTCAGTACTTC. Amino acids: CSARSWTGAPAKNIQYF.

CDR3 sequence: CSASRNPQGNTEAFF. In DNA form, the CDR3 reads TGCAGTGCTAGTCGTAATCCACAGGGGAACACTGAAGCTTTCTTT. This chain connects TRBV20-1 to TRBJ1-1; tentative D call: TRBD1 (6 bases). The CDR3 is 15 amino acids. V was cut by 3 bases and J by 1 base, with 15 bases left in between. Germline lookup yields CDR1 DFQATT and CDR2 SNEGSKA (reference sequence).

The V call is TRBV29-1, the J call TRBJ2-3, with 7 bases identical to TRBD2. The CDR3 contains 16 residues. V dropped 0 bases and J dropped 0; count of bases not matched to a gene: 6. Germline V gene data show CDR1 as SQVTM and CDR2 as ANQGSEA. CDR3 in amino acids: CSVEDLAGVSTDTQYF. The CDR3 bases are TGCAGCGTTGAAGATCTGGCGGGGGTAAGCACAGATACGCAGTATTTT.

On this clonotype: One junction end disagrees with the germline gene, perhaps due to a read error. The chain recombines TRBV5-6 with TRBJ2-1; 8 bases are a match to TRBD1. CDR1 is SGHDT and CDR2 is YYEEEE in the germline V gene. The CDR3 consists of 12 residues. The CDR3 DNA follows: TGTACCAGCAGCCCCGACAGGGGTGAGCAGTTCTTC. Its protein is CTSSPDRGEQFF.

This clonotype was seen a handful of times. V is TRBV29-1 and J is TRBJ2-7; no clear D gene. CDR1 SQVTM and CDR2 ANQGSEA come from the germline V gene. Trimming stripped 3 bases from V and 3 bases from J, with 15 bases between. This CDR3 spans 14 amino acids. The CDR3 here is CSVEGGFSNYEQYF. In DNA form, the CDR3 reads TGCAGCGTTGAGGGTGGATTTTCGAACTACGAGCAGTACTTC.

J is TRBJ2-1 and V is TRBV28, with D possibly being TRBD2 (5 bases). This CDR3 contains 16 residues. V was trimmed by 5 bases and J by 5 bases, leaving 19 bases between them. CDR1 is MDHEN, CDR2 SYDVKM, per germline. The CDR3 DNA reads TGTGCCAGCAGTCCCCCCGGAGGCGGGCCGAACAATGAGCAGTTCTTC. Translating gives CASSPPGGGPNNEQFF. The variable domain in full, with the rest retrieved from reference TRBV28 and TRBJ2-1, is DVKVTQSSRYLVKRTGEKVFLECVQDMDHENMFWYRQDPGLGLRLIYFSYDVKMKEKGDIPEGYSVSREKKERFSLILESASTNQTSMYLCASSPPGGGPNNEQFFGPGTRLTVL.

The chain uses TRBV30 and TRBJ2-1; 9 bases fit TRBD2. Germline V CDR1 and CDR2: GTSNPN, SVGIG (reference sequence). With V trimmed by 0 bases and J by 10 bases, 19 bases remained unmatched. The CDR3 is 18 amino acids. The CDR3 here is CAWSVLRTSASTRWEQFF. In DNA, the CDR3 is TGTGCCTGGAGTGTACTAAGGACTAGCGCCTCTACACGGTGGGAGCAGTTCTTC.

The chain uses TRBV3-1 and TRBJ2-7, with TRBD1 identical over 7 bases. V lost 4 bases and J lost 7; bases outside the gene matches: 10. The CDR3 has 14 amino acids. CDR1 LGHDT and CDR2 YNNKEL come from the germline V gene (reference sequence). The CDR3 loop is CASSLRDRVREQYF. CDR3 nucleotide sequence: TGTGCCAGCAGCCTCCGGGACAGAGTGCGTGAGCAGTACTTC.

The chain carries TRBV3-1 and TRBJ2-1; TRBD2 might be the D (6 bases). The CDR3 extends over 14 amino acids. Trimming stripped 4 bases from V and 7 bases from J, with 14 bases between. The germline CDR1 and CDR2 sequences are LGHDT and YNNKEL (reference sequence). The chain's CDR3 is CASSLNPGLNEQFF. The CDR3 DNA follows: TGTGCCAGCAGCCTGAACCCGGGACTTAATGAGCAGTTCTTC.

This chain links TRBV25-1 with TRBJ2-5; 14 bases match TRBD2. Germline CDR1 and CDR2: MGHDK and SYGVNS. The length of the CDR3 is 17 residues. Trimming took 1 base from V and 2 from J; bases not matched to a gene: 3. The DNA for the CDR3 is TGTGCCAGCAGTGAATTGGGACTAGCGGGAGCACAAGAGACCCAGTACTTC. Translating gives CASSELGLAGAQETQYF.

This sequence joins TRBV4-2 and TRBJ2-3, with 10 bases lining up with TRBD2. V lost 1 base, J lost 3 bases, and 19 bases stayed unmatched. The CDR3 is 21 residues long. From germline, CDR1 is LGHNA and CDR2 YNFKEQ. The CDR3 nucleotides read TGTGCCAGCAGCCAAGTCCGGACAAGCACTAGCGGGACGGGCCAAACAGATACGCAGTATTTT. The encoded protein is CASSQVRTSTSGTGQTDTQYF.